This T cell receptor (beta chain) was sequenced in a study of CD8 T cells in Susac syndrome. cDNA came from approximately 0.5 to 1 ug RNA primed by random hexamers. TCRdb fed the immunoSEQ multiplex PCR reads into MiXCR, producing one record per CDR3 protein. The sample has 100,000 to 150,000 distinct CDR3 sequences; 85% to 95% are singletons. V lost 0 bases and J lost 1; bases outside the gene matches: 8. The V gene's germline CDR1 is SGDLS and CDR2 YYNGEE. This CDR3 has 17 amino acids. The multiple sclerosis control cohort comprised treatment-naive individuals presenting with stable or active relapsing-remitting disease. Negative isolation was applied to CD8+ and CD4+ T cells, and FACS enrichment was applied to TEMRA cells. Findings and limits, study-wide: The study recognized that its TCR sequencing and HLA analysis covered a relatively small number of individuals.

With respect to this clonotype: Its antigen is not known.

V is TRBV9 and J is TRBJ2-7; 9 bases are shared with TRBD2. Material for sequencing was CD4+ T cells from PBMCs. This clonotype originated in a human donor with multiple sclerosis. As DNA, the CDR3 is TGTGCCAGCAGCGTAGGAGCGGGGGGACTTCAATCCTACGAGCAGTACTTC. As protein: CASSVGAGGLQSYEQYF.